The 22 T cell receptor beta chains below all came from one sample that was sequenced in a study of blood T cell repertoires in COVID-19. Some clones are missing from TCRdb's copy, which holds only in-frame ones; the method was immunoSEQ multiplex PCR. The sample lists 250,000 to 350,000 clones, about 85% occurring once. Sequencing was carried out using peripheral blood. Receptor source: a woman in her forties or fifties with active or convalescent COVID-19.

The CDR3 protein is CASSVTGASGNTIYF. DNA of the CDR3: TGTGCCAGCAGCGTTACAGGGGCCTCTGGAAACACCATATATTTT. The chain uses TRBV9 and TRBJ1-3, with 7 positions matching TRBD1. J gave up 0 bases and V 2 bases, and 2 bases lay outside the gene matches. CDR1 SGDLS and CDR2 YYNGEE come from the germline V gene. There are 15 residues in the CDR3. Looking up the rest from reference TRBV9 and TRBJ1-3 gives the full variable domain: DSGVTQTPKHLITATGQRVTLRCSPRSGDLSVYWYQQSLDQGLQFLIQYYNGEERAKGNILERFSAQQFPDLHSELNLSSLELGDSALYFCASSVTGASGNTIYFGEGSWLTVV.

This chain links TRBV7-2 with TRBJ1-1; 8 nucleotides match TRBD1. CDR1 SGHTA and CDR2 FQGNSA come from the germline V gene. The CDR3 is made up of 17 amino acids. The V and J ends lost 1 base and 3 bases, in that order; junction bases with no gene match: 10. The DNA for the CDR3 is TGTGCCAGCAGCTTAGTATTTTCAGGGGGCGCGGACACTGAAGCTTTCTTT. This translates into CASSLVFSGGADTEAFF.

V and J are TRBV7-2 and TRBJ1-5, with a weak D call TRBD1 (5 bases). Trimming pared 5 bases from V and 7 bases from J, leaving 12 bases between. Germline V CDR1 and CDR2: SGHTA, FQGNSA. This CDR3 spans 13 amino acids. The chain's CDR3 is CASSPWGGQPQHF. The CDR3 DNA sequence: TGTGCCAGCAGCCCGTGGGGGGGACAGCCCCAGCATTTT.

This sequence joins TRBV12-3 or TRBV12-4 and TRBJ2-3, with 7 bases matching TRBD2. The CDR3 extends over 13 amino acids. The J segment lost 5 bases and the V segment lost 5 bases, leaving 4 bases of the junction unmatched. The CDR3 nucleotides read TGTGCCAGCAGTGCGGGAGTAGGAGATACGCAGTATTTT. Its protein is CASSAGVGDTQYF.

The CDR3 nucleotides read TGTGCCAGCAGGATTGGACAGATGACCTATGGCTACACCTTC. This translates into CASRIGQMTYGYTF. The chain joins TRBV5-4 to TRBJ1-2; a possible D gene is TRBD1 (6 bases). Trimming took off 5 bases at V and 4 bases at J, with 15 bases between the two ends. CDR1 is SGHNT and CDR2 is YYREEE in the germline V gene (reference sequence). The CDR3 has 14 residues.

The CDR3 region is CASSLIRGPFDYTF. The CDR3 region has the DNA TGTGCCAGCAGCTTGATCAGGGGCCCCTTTGACTACACCTTC. The chain couples TRBV5-4 to TRBJ1-2; perhaps TRBD1 as D (6 bases). V lost 1 base, J lost 10 bases, and 17 bases lay in between. The CDR3 length is 14 residues. The germline CDR1 and CDR2 sequences are SGHNT and YYREEE (reference sequence).

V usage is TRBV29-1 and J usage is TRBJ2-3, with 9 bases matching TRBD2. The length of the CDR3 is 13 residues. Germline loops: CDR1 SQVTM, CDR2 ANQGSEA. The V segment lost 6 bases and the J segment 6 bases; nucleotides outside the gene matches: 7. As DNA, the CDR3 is TGCAGCGTCTCAATAGCGGGGGCGGATACGCAGTATTTT. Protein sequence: CSVSIAGADTQYF.

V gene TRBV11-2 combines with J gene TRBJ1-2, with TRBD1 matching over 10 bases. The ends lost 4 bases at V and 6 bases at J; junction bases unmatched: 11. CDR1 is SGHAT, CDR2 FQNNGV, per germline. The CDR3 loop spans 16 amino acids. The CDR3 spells CASSSGTGAILDGYTF. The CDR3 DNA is TGTGCCAGCAGCTCCGGGACAGGGGCTATCCTAGATGGCTACACCTTC.

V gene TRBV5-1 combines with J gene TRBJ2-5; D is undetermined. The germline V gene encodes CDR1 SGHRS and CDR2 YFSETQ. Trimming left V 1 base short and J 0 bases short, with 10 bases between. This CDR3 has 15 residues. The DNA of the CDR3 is TGCGCCAGCAGCTTGACTAACGTGTACCAAGAGACCCAGTACTTC. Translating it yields CASSLTNVYQETQYF. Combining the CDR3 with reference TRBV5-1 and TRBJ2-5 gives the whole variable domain KAGVTQTPRYLIKTRGQQVTLSCSPISGHRSVSWYQQTPGQGLQFLFEYFSETQRNKGNFPGRFSGRQFSNSRSEMNVSTLELGDSALYLCASSLTNVYQETQYFGPGTRLLVL.

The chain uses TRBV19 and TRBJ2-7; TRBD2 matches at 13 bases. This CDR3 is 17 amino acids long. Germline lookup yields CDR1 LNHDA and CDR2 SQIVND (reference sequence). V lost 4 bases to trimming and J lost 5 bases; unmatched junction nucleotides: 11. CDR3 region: CASSTLGLAGRIDEQYF. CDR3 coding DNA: TGTGCCAGTAGTACTCTGGGACTAGCGGGACGGATAGACGAGCAGTACTTC.

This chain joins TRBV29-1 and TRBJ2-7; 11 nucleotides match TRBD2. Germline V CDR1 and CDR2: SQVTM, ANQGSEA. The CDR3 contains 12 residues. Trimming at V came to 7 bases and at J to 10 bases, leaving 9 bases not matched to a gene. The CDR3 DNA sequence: TGCAGCGGACAACTAGCGGGAGCTAGTCAGTACTTC. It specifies CSGQLAGASQYF.

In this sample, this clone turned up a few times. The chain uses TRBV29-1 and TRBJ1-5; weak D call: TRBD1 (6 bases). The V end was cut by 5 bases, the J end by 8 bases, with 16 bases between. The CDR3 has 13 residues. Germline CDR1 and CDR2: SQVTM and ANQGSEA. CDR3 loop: CSVLGGAGEPQHF. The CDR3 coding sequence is TGCAGCGTTCTGGGGGGGGCCGGTGAGCCCCAGCATTTT. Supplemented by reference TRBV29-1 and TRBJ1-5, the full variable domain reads SAVISQKPSRDICQRGTSLTIQCQVDSQVTMMFWYRQQPGQSLTLIATANQGSEATYESGFVIDKFPISRPNLTFSTLTVSNMSPEDSSIYLCSVLGGAGEPQHFGDGTRLSIL.

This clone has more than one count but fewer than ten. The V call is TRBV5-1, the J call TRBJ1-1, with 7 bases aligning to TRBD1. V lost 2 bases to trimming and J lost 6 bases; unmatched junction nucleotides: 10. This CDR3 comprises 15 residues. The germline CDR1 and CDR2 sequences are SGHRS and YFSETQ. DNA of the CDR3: TGCGCCAGCAGCTTTTACAGTACCCAGGGGGCTGAAGCTTTCTTT. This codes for CASSFYSTQGAEAFF.

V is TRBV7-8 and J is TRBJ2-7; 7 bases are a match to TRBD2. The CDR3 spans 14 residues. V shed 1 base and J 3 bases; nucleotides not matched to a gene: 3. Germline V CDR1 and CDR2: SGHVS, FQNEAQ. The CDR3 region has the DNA TGTGCCAGCAGCTTAGGAGGGAGGGTCTACGAGCAGTACTTC. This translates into CASSLGGRVYEQYF.

The CDR3 loop is CASSPPSRRGLVRGAEQYF. In DNA form, the CDR3 reads TGTGCCAGCAGCCCTCCCTCAAGGCGGGGACTAGTTAGGGGTGCCGAGCAGTACTTC. The J gene is TRBJ2-7, the V gene TRBV7-9, with 8 bases lining up with TRBD2. Germline CDR1 reads SEHNR; CDR2 reads FQNEAQ (reference sequence). Losses at the gene ends were 5 bases for V and 6 bases for J; bases not matched to a gene: 24. The CDR3 sequence is 19 residues long. The full variable domain, with the rest looked up from reference TRBV7-9 and TRBJ2-7, is DTGVSQNPRHKITKRGQNVTFRCDPISEHNRLYWYRQTLGQGPEFLTYFQNEAQLEKSRLLSDRFSAERPKGSFSTLEIQRTEQGDSAMYLCASSPPSRRGLVRGAEQYFGPGTRLTVT.

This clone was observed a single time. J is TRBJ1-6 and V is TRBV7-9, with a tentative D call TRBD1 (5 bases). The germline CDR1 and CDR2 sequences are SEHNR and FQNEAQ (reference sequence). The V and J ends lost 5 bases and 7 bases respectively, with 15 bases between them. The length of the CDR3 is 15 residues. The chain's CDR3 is CASSRGGLGNSPLHF. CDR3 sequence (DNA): TGTGCCAGCAGCCGTGGGGGACTGGGAAATTCACCCCTCCACTTT.

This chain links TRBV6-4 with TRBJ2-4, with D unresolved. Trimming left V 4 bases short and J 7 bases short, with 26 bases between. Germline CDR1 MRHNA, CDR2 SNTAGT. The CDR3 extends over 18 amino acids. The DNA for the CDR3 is TGTGCCAGCAGTGCGACTCGTTGGGTGGAGACCCGGTGGAACATTCAGTACTTC. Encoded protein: CASSATRWVETRWNIQYF.

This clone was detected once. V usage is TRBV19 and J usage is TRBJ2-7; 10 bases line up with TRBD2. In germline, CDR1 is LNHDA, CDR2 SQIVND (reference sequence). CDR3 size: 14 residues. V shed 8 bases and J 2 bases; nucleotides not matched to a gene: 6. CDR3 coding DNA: TGTGCCAGTCGTACTAGCGGGATTCCCTACGAGCAGTACTTC. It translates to CASRTSGIPYEQYF.

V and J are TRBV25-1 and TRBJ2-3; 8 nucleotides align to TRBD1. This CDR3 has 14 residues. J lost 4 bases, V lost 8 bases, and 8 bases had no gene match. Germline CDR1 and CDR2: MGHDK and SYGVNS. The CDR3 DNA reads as TGTGCCAGCGGCTGGACAGGGAGCGCAGATACGCAGTATTTT. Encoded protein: CASGWTGSADTQYF. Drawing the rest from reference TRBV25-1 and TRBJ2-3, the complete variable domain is EADIYQTPRYLVIGTGKKITLECSQTMGHDKMYWYQQDPGMELHLIHYSYGVNSTEKGDLSSESTVSRIRTEHFPLTLESARPSHTSQYLCASGWTGSADTQYFGPGTRLTVL.

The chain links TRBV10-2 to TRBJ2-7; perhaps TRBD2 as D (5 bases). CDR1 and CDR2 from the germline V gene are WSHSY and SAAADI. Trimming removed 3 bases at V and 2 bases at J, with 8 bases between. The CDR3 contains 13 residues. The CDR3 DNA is TGCGCCAGCAGTGACCACGGGACCTACGAGCAGTACTTC. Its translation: CASSDHGTYEQYF.

CDR3 residues: CASSLSPGGRAYNEQFF. CDR3 in DNA: TGTGCCAGCAGCTTATCCCCTGGAGGGAGGGCCTACAATGAGCAGTTCTTC. The genes are TRBV11-2 and TRBJ2-1; 7 bases are shared with TRBD2. V was pared by 2 bases and J by 2 bases, with 9 bases of the junction left unmatched. Germline V CDR1 and CDR2: SGHAT, FQNNGV. The CDR3 contains 17 residues.

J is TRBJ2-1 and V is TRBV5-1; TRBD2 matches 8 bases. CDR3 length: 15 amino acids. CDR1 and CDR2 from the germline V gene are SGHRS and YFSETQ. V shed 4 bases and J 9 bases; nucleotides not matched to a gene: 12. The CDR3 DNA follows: TGCGCCAGCAGCGGGGGACGGACTAGCCCCGGTGAGCAGTTCTTC. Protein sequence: CASSGGRTSPGEQFF.